What follows describes a single T cell receptor beta chain. The antigen is undetermined. The data derive from a study of T cell responses to AZD1222 COVID-19 vaccine. The repertoire was sequenced with immunoSEQ multiplex PCR; TCRdb's copy has only in-frame clones and lacks some. The sample has roughly 160,000 clones, 75% to 90% seen once. Trimming took 1 base from V and 4 from J, leaving 10 bases between them. Germline CDR1 reads SGHAT; CDR2 reads FQNNGV. This CDR3 contains 14 residues. The study, taken as a whole, reports: Just a handful of AZD1222 recipients tested seropositive at baseline. Donors skewed white British and female; clonal diversity was possibly underestimated. Regions 160-218 and 743-854 dominated among vaccine-associated CD4 TCRs spanning spike.

The chain joins TRBV11-2 to TRBJ2-5; possible D gene TRBD2, 5 bases. The sequencing used peripheral blood, collected on day 0 of AZD1222 vaccination. The TCR originated in an adult in good health. CDR3 residues: CASSLGGGRETQYF. The CDR3 DNA is TGTGCCAGCAGCTTAGGTGGTGGGAGAGAGACCCAGTACTTC.